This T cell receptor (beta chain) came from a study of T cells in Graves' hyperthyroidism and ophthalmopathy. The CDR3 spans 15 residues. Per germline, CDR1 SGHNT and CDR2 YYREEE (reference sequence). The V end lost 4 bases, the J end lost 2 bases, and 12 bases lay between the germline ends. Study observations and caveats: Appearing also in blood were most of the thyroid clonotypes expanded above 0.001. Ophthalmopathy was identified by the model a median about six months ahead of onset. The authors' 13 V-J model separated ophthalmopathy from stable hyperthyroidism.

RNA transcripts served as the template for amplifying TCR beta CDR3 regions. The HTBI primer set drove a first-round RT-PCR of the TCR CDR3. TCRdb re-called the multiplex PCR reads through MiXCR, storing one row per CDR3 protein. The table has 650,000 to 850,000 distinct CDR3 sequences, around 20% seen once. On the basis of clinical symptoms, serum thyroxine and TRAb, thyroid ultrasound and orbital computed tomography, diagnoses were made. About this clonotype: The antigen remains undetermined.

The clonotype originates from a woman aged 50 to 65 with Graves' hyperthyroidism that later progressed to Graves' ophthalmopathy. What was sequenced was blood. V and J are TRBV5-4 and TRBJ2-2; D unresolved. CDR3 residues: CASSPYSPNTGELFF. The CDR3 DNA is TGTGCCAGCAGCCCCTATTCCCCTAACACCGGGGAGCTGTTTTTT.